This T cell receptor beta chain was identified in a study of CD8 T cells in Susac syndrome (dated by TCRdb to the late 2010s). Regarding the study in general: Of the Susac syndrome patients who were sequenced, five or six had clinically active disease and eight were in clinical remission. At blood withdrawal, Susac syndrome patients were therapy-naive, treated with corticosteroids (with IVIg additionally given to some), or treated with IVIg alone. Whether CD8+ T cell activation and differentiation in Susac syndrome was antigen driven was tested using repertoire sequencing. CD8+ T cell repertoire clonality was compared between more than ten healthy donors, some 14 Susac syndrome patients and roughly 15 multiple sclerosis patients. Findings and caveats that apply to the study as a whole: Clonal expansion was seen in Susac syndrome CD8+ repertoires, peaking in CD8+ TEMRA cells and being greater in clinically active patients than in remitting ones. Looking at Susac-specific public clones, the researchers identified about 15 in the total CD8+ repertoire and about 5 in the CD8+ TEMRA repertoire. The TCR sequencing and HLA analysis was acknowledged to have included a relatively small number of individuals.

RNA was extracted with the RNeasy kit and about 0.5 to 1 ug was reverse transcribed using random hexamers. The immunoSEQ multiplex PCR assay, which covers 54 Vbeta and 13 Jbeta segments, was used to amplify TCR beta CDR3 regions. To correct PCR amplification bias, a synthetic template baseline was used for both primer optimization and computational correction. From the authors' description of their analysis: Reads were annotated to V, D and J genes according to IMGT and were analyzed with immunoSEQ Analyzer, with only productive sequences retained. Clonality was calculated as one minus the Shannon entropy normalized by log2 of the number of productive unique sequences. For each patient and control, public and private clones were evaluated among the 100 most prevalent clones. A clone was defined as Susac-specific if it was absent from the healthy and MS cohorts, from over a thousand published viral clones and from other ImmuneACCESS disease sequences. TCRdb took the public reads, trimmed them with fastp at Q25, ran MiXCR for clone calling and kept in-frame beta chains. Rows are combined by CDR3 protein, so each entry shows the most common genes and DNA. The V and J calls and clone size are TCRdb's, not the authors'. This sample is represented by around 170,000 distinct CDR3 sequences; about 95% of them were singletons. The ten largest clones take up approximately 0.15% of the sample.

CDR1 SGDLS and CDR2 YYNGEE were looked up in the germline V gene. V is pruned by 4 bases and J by 4 bases, leaving 14 bases of the junction without a gene match. Inclusive of the bounding cysteine and phenylalanine, the CDR3 is 17 residues long. The kept DNA is CDR3 alone, 51 bases in frame from the first base. Concerning this clonotype: Its antigen has not been determined. There are no base qualities to consult, and no much larger clone falls within one base.

Peripheral blood CD8+ and CD4+ T cells from healthy donors, Susac syndrome patients and multiple sclerosis patients were profiled using high-throughput TCR beta sequencing. The Susac syndrome patients fulfilled recently defined diagnostic criteria for definite or probable disease. Bulk CD8+ and CD4+ T cells were purified magnetically by negative isolation, whereas CD8+ TEMRA cells were enriched by FACS. Blood was collected in EDTA tubes and processed within 24 hours, with PBMCs isolated through density gradient centrifugation. PBMCs intended for TCR sequencing were cryopreserved in liquid nitrogen and were subsequently thawed in a 37 degrees C water bath. The sorted or isolated CD4+, CD8+ and CD8+ TEMRA cells had a purity of 90% or higher.

The receptor comes from a human donor with Susac syndrome. Sequencing used CD8+ T cells from PBMCs. The V and J genes are TRBV9 and TRBJ2-1, with TRBD2 matching 7 junction bases. The CDR3 is CASSRNPSGDPYNEQFF. In nucleotides, the sequence is TGTGCCAGCAGCCGAAACCCCAGCGGGGACCCATACAATGAGCAGTTCTTC.